This T cell receptor beta chain emerged from a study of cytomegalovirus exposure and HLA in healthy donors. V was cut by 5 bases and J by 0 bases, with 13 bases left in between. CDR1 is SNHLY, CDR2 FYNNEI, per germline. The CDR3 runs 15 residues. This PCR relied on a set of 60 Vbeta primers and 13 Jbeta primers. Sequenced by immunoSEQ multiplex PCR; TCRdb stores in-frame clones only, minus some. The sample yields some 75,000 clones, of which the top ten take up about 0.83%. The genes are TRBV2 and TRBJ1-1; perhaps TRBD1 as D (5 bases). Sequenced: PBMCs. The sequence came from a boy younger than 18 in good health and CMV-seronegative. The CDR3 spells CASSTDSGMNTEAFF. CDR3 DNA sequence: TGTGCCAGCAGTACCGACAGTGGGATGAACACTGAAGCTTTCTTT.